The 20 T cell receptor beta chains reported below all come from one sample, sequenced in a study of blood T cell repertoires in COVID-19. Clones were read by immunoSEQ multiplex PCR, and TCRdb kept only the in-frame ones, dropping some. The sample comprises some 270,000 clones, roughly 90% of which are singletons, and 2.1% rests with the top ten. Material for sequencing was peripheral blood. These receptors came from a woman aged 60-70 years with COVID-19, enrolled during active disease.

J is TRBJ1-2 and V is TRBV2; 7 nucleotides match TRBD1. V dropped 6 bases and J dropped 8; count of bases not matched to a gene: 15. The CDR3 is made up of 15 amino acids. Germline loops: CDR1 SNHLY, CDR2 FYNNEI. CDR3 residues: CASSSVRGAQGGYTF. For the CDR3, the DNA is TGTGCCAGCAGCTCAGTGAGGGGCGCACAGGGGGGCTACACCTTC.

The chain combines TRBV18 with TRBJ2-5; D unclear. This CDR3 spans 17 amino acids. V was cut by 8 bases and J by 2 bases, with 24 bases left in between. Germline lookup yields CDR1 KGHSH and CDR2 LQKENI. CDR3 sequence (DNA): TGTGCCAGCGCCGGTAATGCTGGGCTGGGTGGGCAAGAGACCCAGTACTTC. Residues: CASAGNAGLGGQETQYF.

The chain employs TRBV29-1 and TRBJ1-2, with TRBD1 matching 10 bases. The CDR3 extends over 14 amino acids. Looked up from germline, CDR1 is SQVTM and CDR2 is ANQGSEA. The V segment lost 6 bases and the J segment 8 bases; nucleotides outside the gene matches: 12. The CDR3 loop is CSVLRDRGYGGYTF. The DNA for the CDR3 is TGCAGCGTGCTCCGGGACAGGGGTTACGGCGGCTACACCTTC.

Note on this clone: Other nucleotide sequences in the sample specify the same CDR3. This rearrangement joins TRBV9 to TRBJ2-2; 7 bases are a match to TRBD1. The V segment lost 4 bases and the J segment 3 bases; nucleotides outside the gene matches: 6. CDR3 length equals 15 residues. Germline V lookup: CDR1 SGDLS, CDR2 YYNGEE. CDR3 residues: CASSTRQGDTGELFF. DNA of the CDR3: TGTGCCAGCAGCACTCGACAGGGTGACACCGGGGAGCTGTTTTTT. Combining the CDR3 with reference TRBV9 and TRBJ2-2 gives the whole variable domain DSGVTQTPKHLITATGQRVTLRCSPRSGDLSVYWYQQSLDQGLQFLIQYYNGEERAKGNILERFSAQQFPDLHSELNLSSLELGDSALYFCASSTRQGDTGELFFGEGSRLTVL.

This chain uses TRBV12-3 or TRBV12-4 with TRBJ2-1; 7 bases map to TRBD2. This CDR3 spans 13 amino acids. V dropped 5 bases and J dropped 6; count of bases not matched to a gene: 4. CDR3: CASSRPGGNEQFF. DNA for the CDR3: TGTGCCAGCAGTCGCCCGGGGGGCAATGAGCAGTTCTTC.

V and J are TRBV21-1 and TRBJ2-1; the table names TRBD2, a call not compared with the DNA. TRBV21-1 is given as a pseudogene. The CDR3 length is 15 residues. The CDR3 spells CASRTTSGGADEQFF. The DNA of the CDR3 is TGTGCCAGCAGGACCACTAGCGGGGGGGCCGATGAGCAGTTCTTC.

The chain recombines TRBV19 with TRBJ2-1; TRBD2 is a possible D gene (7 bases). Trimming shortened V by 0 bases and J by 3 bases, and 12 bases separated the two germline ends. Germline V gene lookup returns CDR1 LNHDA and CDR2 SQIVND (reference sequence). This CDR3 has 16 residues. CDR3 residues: CASSIEGGGLYNEQFF. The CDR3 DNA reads TGTGCCAGTAGTATAGAAGGCGGGGGCCTCTACAATGAGCAGTTCTTC.

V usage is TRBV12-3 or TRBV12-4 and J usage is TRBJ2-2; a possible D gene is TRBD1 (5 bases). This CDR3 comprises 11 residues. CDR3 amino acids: CAYSGTGELFF. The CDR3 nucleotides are TGTGCTTACTCAGGGACCGGGGAGCTGTTTTTT.

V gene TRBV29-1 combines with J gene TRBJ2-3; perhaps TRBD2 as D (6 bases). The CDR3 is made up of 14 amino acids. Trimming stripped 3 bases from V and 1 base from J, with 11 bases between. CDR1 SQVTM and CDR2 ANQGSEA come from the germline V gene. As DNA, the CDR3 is TGCAGCGTTGATTACGGGGGTGGCACAGATACGCAGTATTTT. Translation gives CSVDYGGGTDTQYF.

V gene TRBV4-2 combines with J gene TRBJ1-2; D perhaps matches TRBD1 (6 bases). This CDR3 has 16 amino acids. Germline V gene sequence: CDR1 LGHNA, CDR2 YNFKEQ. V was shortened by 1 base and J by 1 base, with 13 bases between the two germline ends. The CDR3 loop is CASSQVSGENNYGYTF. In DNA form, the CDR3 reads TGTGCCAGCAGCCAAGTTTCAGGGGAAAATAACTATGGCTACACCTTC.

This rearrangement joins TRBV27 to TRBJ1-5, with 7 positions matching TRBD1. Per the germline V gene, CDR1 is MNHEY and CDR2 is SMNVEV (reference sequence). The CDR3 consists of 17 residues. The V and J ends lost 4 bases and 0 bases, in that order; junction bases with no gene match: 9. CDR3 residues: CASSSRGSSYSNQPQHF. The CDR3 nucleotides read TGTGCCAGCAGTTCCAGGGGGTCTTCTTATAGCAATCAGCCCCAGCATTTT.

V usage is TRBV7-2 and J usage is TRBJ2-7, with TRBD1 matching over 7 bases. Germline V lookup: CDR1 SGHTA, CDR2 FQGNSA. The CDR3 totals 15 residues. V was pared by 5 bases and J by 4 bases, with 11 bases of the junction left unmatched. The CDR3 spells CASSRPGTDSYEQYF. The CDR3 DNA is TGTGCCAGCAGCCGTCCCGGGACAGACTCATACGAGCAGTACTTC.

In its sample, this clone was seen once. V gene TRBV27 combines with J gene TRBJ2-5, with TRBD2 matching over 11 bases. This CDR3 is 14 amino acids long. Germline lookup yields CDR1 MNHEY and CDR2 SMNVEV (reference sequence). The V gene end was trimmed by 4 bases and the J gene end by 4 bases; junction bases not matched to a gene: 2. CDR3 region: CASSYLAGGETQYF. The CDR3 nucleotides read TGTGCCAGCAGTTACCTAGCGGGGGGAGAGACCCAGTACTTC.

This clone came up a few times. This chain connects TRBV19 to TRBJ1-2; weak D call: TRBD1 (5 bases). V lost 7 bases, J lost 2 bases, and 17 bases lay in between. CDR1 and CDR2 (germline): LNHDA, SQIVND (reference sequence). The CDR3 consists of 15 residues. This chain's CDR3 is CASTQGGRNNYGYTF. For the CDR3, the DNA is TGTGCCAGTACCCAGGGTGGCAGGAACAACTATGGCTACACCTTC.

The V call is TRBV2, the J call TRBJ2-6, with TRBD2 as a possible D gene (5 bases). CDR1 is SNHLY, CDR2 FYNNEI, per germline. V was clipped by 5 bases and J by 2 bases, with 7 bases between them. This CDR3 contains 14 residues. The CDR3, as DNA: TGTGCCAGCAGTCTCGGGGCTGGGGCCAACGTCCTGACTTTC. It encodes CASSLGAGANVLTF.

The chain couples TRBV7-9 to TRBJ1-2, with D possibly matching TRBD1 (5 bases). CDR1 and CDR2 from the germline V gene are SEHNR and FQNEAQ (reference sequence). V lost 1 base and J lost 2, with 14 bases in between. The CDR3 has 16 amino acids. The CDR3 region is CASSLELGRGNYGYTF. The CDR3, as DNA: TGTGCCAGCAGCTTAGAGTTGGGTCGGGGGAACTATGGCTACACCTTC.

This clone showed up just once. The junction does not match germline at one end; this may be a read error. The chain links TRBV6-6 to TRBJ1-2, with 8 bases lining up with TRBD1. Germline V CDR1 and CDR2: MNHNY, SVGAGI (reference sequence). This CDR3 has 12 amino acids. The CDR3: CASTKTGARSAF. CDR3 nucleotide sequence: TGTGCCAGCACTAAGACAGGGGCCCGCTCCGCCTTC.

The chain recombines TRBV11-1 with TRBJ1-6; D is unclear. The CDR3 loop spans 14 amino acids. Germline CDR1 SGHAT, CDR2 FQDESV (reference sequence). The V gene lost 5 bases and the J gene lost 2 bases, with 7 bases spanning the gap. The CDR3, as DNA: TGTGCCAGCAGCGACCGGGCCTATAATTCACCCCTCCACTTT. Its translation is CASSDRAYNSPLHF.

As DNA, the CDR3 is TGTGCCAGCACCACCCACAGGGGGACCACTGAAGCTTTCTTT. It yields the protein CASTTHRGTTEAFF. The J gene is TRBJ1-1, the V gene TRBV6-5, with 8 bases fitting TRBD1. The V gene end was trimmed by 7 bases and the J gene end by 4 bases; junction bases not matched to a gene: 8. This CDR3 comprises 14 residues. Germline CDR1 MNHEY, CDR2 SVGAGI.

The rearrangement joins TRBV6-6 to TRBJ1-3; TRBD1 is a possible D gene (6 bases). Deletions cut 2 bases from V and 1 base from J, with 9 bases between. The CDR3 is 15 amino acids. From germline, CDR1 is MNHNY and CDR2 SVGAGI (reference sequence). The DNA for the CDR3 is TGTGCCAGCAGTTACGGCGACAGGTCTGGAAACACCATATATTTT. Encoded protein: CASSYGDRSGNTIYF.